This T cell receptor beta chain emerged from a study of blood T cell repertoires in COVID-19. Overall study: PBMCs, B-cell-depleted T cells, or T cells were the source of the cDNA or gDNA that made up the material.

Regarding this clone: This specimen includes other DNA sequences encoding the same CDR3.

In the original analysis: The assay estimated nucleated cells by amplifying reference gene primers. Profiled with immunoSEQ multiplex PCR; TCRdb holds only in-frame clones, not every one. V, J and clone size are taken as reported in that table, and D and trimming were inferred from the DNA itself. The sample consists of hundreds of thousands of clones, around four fifths of them appearing once. Study members were between about 18 and 100 years old and lived in 20 to 30 US regions. Participants had their cohort set by participant-reported clinical history. CDR3 length: 15 residues. After removal of 0 bases from V and 5 bases from J, the junction contained 4 bases not matched to a gene. Germline V gene data show CDR1 as SGHRS and CDR2 as YFSETQ.

The chain joins TRBV5-1 to TRBJ2-1; 8 nucleotides agree with TRBD1. Sequencing input: PBMCs or T cells enriched from blood (not recorded which). The sequence was obtained from a woman in her forties who had been exposed to COVID-19. The chain's CDR3 is CASSLAGTGHNEQFF. CDR3 in DNA: TGCGCCAGCAGCTTGGCCGGGACAGGACACAATGAGCAGTTCTTC. Variable domain in full (rest from reference TRBV5-1 and TRBJ2-1): KAGVTQTPRYLIKTRGQQVTLSCSPISGHRSVSWYQQTPGQGLQFLFEYFSETQRNKGNFPGRFSGRQFSNSRSEMNVSTLELGDSALYLCASSLAGTGHNEQFFGPGTRLTVL.